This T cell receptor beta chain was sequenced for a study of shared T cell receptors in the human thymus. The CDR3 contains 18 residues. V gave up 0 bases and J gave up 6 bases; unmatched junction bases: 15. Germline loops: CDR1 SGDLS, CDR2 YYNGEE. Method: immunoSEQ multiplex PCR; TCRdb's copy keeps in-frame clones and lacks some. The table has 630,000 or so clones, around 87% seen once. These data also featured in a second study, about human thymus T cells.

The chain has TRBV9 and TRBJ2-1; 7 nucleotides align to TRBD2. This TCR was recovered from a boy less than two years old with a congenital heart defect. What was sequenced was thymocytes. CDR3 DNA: TGTGCCAGCAGCGTAGAGGGAGCGGGGAAGGGGAGCGGCAATGAGCAGTTCTTC. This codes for CASSVEGAGKGSGNEQFF.